Listed here are 4 T cell receptor beta chains from one sample, sequenced in a study of Graves' ophthalmopathy and Graves' hyperthyroidism listed by TCRdb under 2018. Data came from an Illumina HiSeq 2000. For repertoire sequencing, the TCR beta CDR3 regions were amplified from RNA transcripts. The first round was an RT-PCR using HTBI primers with the Qiagen OneStep RT-PCR kit, and this first round was followed by a second-round multiplex PCR, then size selection and purification. TCRdb reprocessed the public reads (quality trimming at Q25 with fastp, clone calling with MiXCR) and kept in-frame beta chains. Each record represents a unique CDR3 protein, reported with the most common genes and DNA among its rows. The sample table records roughly 700,000 distinct CDR3 sequences; approximately 40% of these occur just once. Roughly 45% of the sample is taken by the ten largest. Sequenced material: peripheral blood. These receptors were collected from an adult man with Graves' ophthalmopathy.

The table lists this clonotype with many counts. The CDR3 spells CASSPRQGAGANVLTF. The CDR3 nucleotides read TGTGCCAGCAGCCCCCGACAGGGGGCTGGGGCCAACGTCCTGACTTTC. The chain combines TRBV9 with TRBJ2-6; 9 nucleotides match TRBD1. Germline trimming cut 4 bases from V and 2 bases from J; bases unmatched to any gene: 4. This CDR3 has 16 amino acids. The V gene's germline CDR1 is SGDLS and CDR2 YYNGEE.

Only a few counts were recorded for this clonotype. The chain recombines TRBV7-9 with TRBJ2-7; D might be TRBD2 (6 bases). Germline values: CDR1 SEHNR, CDR2 FQNEAQ (reference sequence). The CDR3 has 13 amino acids. Deletions cut 5 bases from V and 6 bases from J, with 14 bases between. CDR3 nucleotide sequence: TGTGCCAGCAGCGACACTAGCCATTCCGAGCAGTACTTC. Protein product: CASSDTSHSEQYF.

The rearrangement links TRBV20-1 to TRBJ1-5; D is unresolved. This CDR3 contains 13 residues. The ends were cut back, 3 bases at V and 1 base at J, with 7 bases in the middle. In germline, CDR1 is DFQATT, CDR2 SNEGSKA (reference sequence). The CDR3 nucleotides are TGCAGTGCTAGTACTATCAGCAATCAGCCCCAGCATTTT. As protein: CSASTISNQPQHF.

The rearrangement uses TRBV25-1 and TRBJ2-5; 9 positions match TRBD1. Per the germline V gene, CDR1 is MGHDK and CDR2 is SYGVNS. V lost 4 bases and J lost 2; bases outside the gene matches: 5. The CDR3 spans 15 residues. In nucleotides, the CDR3 is TGTGCCAGCAGTGCCGGGACAGGGTGGCAAGAGACCCAGTACTTC. This encodes CASSAGTGWQETQYF.